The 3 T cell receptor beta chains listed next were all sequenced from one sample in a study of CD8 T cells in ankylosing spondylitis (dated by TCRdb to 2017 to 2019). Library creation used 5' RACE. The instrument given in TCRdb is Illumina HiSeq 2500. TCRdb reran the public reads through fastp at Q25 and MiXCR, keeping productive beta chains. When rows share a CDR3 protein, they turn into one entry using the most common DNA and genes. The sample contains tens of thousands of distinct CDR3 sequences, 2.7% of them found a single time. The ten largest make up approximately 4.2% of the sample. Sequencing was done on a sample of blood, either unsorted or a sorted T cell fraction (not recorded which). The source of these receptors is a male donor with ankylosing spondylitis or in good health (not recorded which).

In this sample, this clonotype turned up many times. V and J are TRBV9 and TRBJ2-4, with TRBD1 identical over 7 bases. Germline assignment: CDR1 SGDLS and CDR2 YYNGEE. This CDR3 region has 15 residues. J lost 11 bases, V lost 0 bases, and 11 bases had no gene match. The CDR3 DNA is TGTGCCAGCAGCGTAGGTGGGACAGTCTTTTCCGTTCAGTACTTC. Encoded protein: CASSVGGTVFSVQYF.

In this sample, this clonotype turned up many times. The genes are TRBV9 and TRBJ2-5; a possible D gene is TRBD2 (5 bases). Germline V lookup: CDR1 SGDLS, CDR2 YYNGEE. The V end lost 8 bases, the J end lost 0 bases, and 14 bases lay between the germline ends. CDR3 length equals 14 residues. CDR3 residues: CASSKAAYQETQYF. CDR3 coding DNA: TGTGCCAGTAGTAAAGCGGCGTACCAAGAGACCCAGTACTTC.

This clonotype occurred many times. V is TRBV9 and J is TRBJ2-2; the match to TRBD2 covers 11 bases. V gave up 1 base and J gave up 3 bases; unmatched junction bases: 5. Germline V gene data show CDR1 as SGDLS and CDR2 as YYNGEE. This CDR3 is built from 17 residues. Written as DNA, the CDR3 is TGTGCCAGCAGCGTAATACCTAGCGGGAGGTACACCGGGGAGCTGTTTTTT. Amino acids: CASSVIPSGRYTGELFF.